The 9 T cell receptor beta chains below were found in one sample sequenced in a study of T cell changes during pregnancy in multiple sclerosis. The table came from immunoSEQ multiplex PCR; TCRdb's copy has only in-frame clones and leaves some out. The repertoire holds some 110,000 clones, with around 90% as singletons. The sample in question was peripheral blood, obtained in the third trimester of pregnancy. Source of these receptors: a female donor with multiple sclerosis, enrolled in a pregnancy study.

This chain uses TRBV2 with TRBJ1-5, with 7 bases fitting TRBD1. Germline CDR1 SNHLY, CDR2 FYNNEI. The CDR3 runs to 13 residues. Trimming at V came to 4 bases and at J to 10 bases, leaving 7 bases not matched to a gene. CDR3: CASSAIDRVPQHF. The CDR3 coding sequence is TGTGCCAGCAGTGCGATAGACAGGGTTCCCCAGCATTTT.

This chain joins TRBV2 and TRBJ1-1, with D possibly being TRBD1 (6 bases). The CDR3 is 15 residues long. Per the germline V gene, CDR1 is SNHLY and CDR2 is FYNNEI. Trimming shortened V by 6 bases and J by 5 bases, and 19 bases separated the two germline ends. The CDR3 sequence: CASRGGARGQTEAFF. The CDR3 coding sequence is TGTGCCAGCAGGGGGGGGGCGCGGGGTCAAACTGAAGCTTTCTTT.

This chain connects TRBV10-1 to TRBJ2-5; 11 bases agree with TRBD2. Germline values: CDR1 WNHNN, CDR2 SYGVQD (reference sequence). The CDR3 runs to 14 residues. After removal of 5 bases from V and 5 bases from J, the junction contained 4 bases not matched to a gene. The CDR3 DNA follows: TGCGCCAGCAGTCCTAGCGGGAGGCGGGAGACCCAGTACTTC. This gives the protein CASSPSGRRETQYF.

The J gene is TRBJ1-2, the V gene TRBV10-3, with D possibly being TRBD1 (5 bases). Between the trimmed V and J ends, which lost 0 bases and 3 bases, there was a span of 17 bases. This CDR3 region has 17 residues. CDR1 and CDR2 from the germline V gene are ENHRY and SYGVKD. The CDR3 nucleotides read TGTGCCATCAGTGAGTCCACGACAGAAGCTTTTTACTATGGCTACACCTTC. This sequence encodes CAISESTTEAFYYGYTF.

The table lists this clone with a few counts. The CDR3, as DNA: TGTGCCTGCACCACAGCCTATGGCTACACCTTC. Translating gives CACTTAYGYTF. This chain links TRBV30 with TRBJ1-2; D gene ambiguous. V was clipped by 6 bases and J by 4 bases, with 9 bases between them. This CDR3 contains 11 residues. CDR1 GTSNPN and CDR2 SVGIG come from the germline V gene (reference sequence).

The rearrangement joins TRBV28 to TRBJ2-5, with D perhaps matching TRBD1 (5 bases). The CDR3 is 13 amino acids. V was shortened by 6 bases and J by 5 bases, with 13 bases between the two germline ends. CDR1 and CDR2 from the germline V gene are MDHEN and SYDVKM. The CDR3 protein is CASRAGSVETQYF. The DNA of the CDR3 is TGTGCCAGCAGGGCAGGGTCTGTCGAGACCCAGTACTTC.

The chain links TRBV28 to TRBJ2-3, with 8 positions matching TRBD2. Germline V lookup: CDR1 MDHEN, CDR2 SYDVKM. Losses at the gene ends were 3 bases for V and 3 bases for J; bases not matched to a gene: 5. This CDR3 is built from 15 residues. This CDR3 is CASSFAAGGTDTQYF. In DNA form, the CDR3 reads TGTGCCAGCAGTTTTGCGGCGGGAGGAACAGATACGCAGTATTTT. Full variable domain (rest looked up from reference TRBV28 and TRBJ2-3): DVKVTQSSRYLVKRTGEKVFLECVQDMDHENMFWYRQDPGLGLRLIYFSYDVKMKEKGDIPEGYSVSREKKERFSLILESASTNQTSMYLCASSFAAGGTDTQYFGPGTRLTVL.

The chain links TRBV7-7 to TRBJ2-5; 7 bases fit TRBD1. This CDR3 contains 16 residues. The germline CDR1 and CDR2 sequences are SSHAT and FNYEAQ (reference sequence). J was trimmed by 4 bases and V by 1 base; bases with no gene match: 9. The CDR3 loop is CASSLGPKRGRETQYF. CDR3 DNA: TGTGCCAGCAGCTTAGGGCCAAAAAGGGGGCGAGAGACCCAGTACTTC.

The rearrangement joins TRBV5-1 to TRBJ2-7; a weak D match, TRBD1 (5 bases). With 0 bases removed from V and 0 bases from J, the gap between germline ends came to 13 bases. The CDR3 has 16 residues. Germline CDR1 reads SGHRS; CDR2 reads YFSETQ. The DNA for the CDR3 is TGCGCCAGCAGCTTGGGTAGGACACCAAACTCCTACGAGCAGTACTTC. Translation: CASSLGRTPNSYEQYF.